This T cell receptor (beta chain) derives from a study of T cell responses to AZD1222 COVID-19 vaccine. Study findings and constraints: Clonal diversity was possibly underestimated, and white British individuals and females predominated among donors. Nearly half of unique spike-specific TCRs reportedly avoided B.1.351 and B.1.1.7 mutated regions.

Concerning this clone: Antigen: not known.

Measured with immunoSEQ multiplex PCR; TCRdb has only the in-frame clones, and not every one. The sample gives fewer than 30,000 clones, around four fifths of which show up once; roughly 6.2% is in the top ten. The germline V gene encodes CDR1 SEHNR and CDR2 FQNEAQ (reference sequence). This CDR3 has 16 amino acids. The trim removed 5 bases at V and 4 bases at J, leaving 12 bases unmatched. The sequences come from peripheral blood, collected on day 0 of AZD1222 vaccination. The genes are TRBV7-9 and TRBJ1-2; 8 bases line up with TRBD1. The clonotype was recovered from an adult in good health. DNA for the CDR3: TGTGCCAGCAGCCTAGGACAGGGCCTAAACACCTATGGCTACACCTTC. Its protein is CASSLGQGLNTYGYTF.